Sequencing of this TCR beta chain was carried out in a study of Ad26.COV2.S vaccination and SARS-CoV-2 variants. Study-level information: It was the COV1001 Ad26.COV2.S trial arm that included the donor. Each vaccinee took Ad26.COV2.S intramuscularly, once or twice 56 days apart.

The germline V gene has CDR1 LNHDA and CDR2 SQIVND (reference sequence). Trimming took off 6 bases at V and 8 bases at J, with 10 bases between the two ends. The CDR3 contains 11 residues. This clone was recorded once. The antigen remains unidentified. Produced via immunoSEQ multiplex PCR; TCRdb's table is partial and in-frame only. The table has a few hundred thousand clones, about 90% seen once. The treatment: some 20 received Ad26.COV2.S at low or high dose, single or two shots; roughly five received placebo; per-sample allocation not given. The study sampled participants on day 63 after the first vaccine or placebo injection. Study-level findings and limits: Marked by substantial breadth, spike-specific CD8+ and CD4+ T cell responses were reportedly seen after vaccination. In TCR breadth and depth analyses, total T cell responses may have been underestimated.

The TCR sequence derives from a person aged 18-65 years who received the Ad26.COV2.S COVID-19 vaccine or a placebo. The sample in question was peripheral blood, obtained in a trial of Ad26.COV2.S vaccine versus placebo. The chain carries TRBV19 and TRBJ1-2, with D possibly being TRBD1 (5 bases). The CDR3 region is CASRTGRGYTF. The CDR3 nucleotides are TGTGCCAGTAGAACGGGACGGGGCTACACCTTC.